This T cell receptor beta chain was identified during a study of cytomegalovirus exposure and HLA in healthy donors. Study results and caveats: TCR beta sequences numbering under 20,000 were associated with HLA alleles at 0.05 false discovery rate in a later analysis. The listing of 150 to 200 TCR beta chains classed them as cytomegalovirus-associated.

The PCR ran on 60 Vbeta and 13 Jbeta primers. Method: immunoSEQ multiplex PCR; TCRdb's copy keeps in-frame clones and lacks some. Here the sample spans under 200,000 clones, 75% to 85% being singletons. Per the germline V gene, CDR1 is SGHVS and CDR2 is FQNEAQ. The CDR3 covers 14 residues. A remark on this clone: Its antigen remains unknown.

Sequenced: PBMCs. The sequence came from a woman between 45 and 60 years old in good health and CMV-seronegative. The rearrangement links TRBV7-8 to TRBJ2-5; D is unresolved. The end of the DNA aligns better with TRBJ2-7, so the J call may be wrong. CDR3 nucleotides: TGTGCCAGCAGCGACCCAGGATTTGCCTACGAGCAGTACTTC. As protein: CASSDPGFAYEQYF.